This is a list of T cell receptor beta chains from one sample in a study of blood T cell repertoires in COVID-19. Data came from immunoSEQ multiplex PCR; TCRdb stores just in-frame clones and leaves some out. The table has 16,000 or so clones, roughly nine tenths seen once. Material: peripheral blood. All receptors come from a man of 80 years or more with acute or convalescent COVID-19. The CDR3 runs from the conserved cysteine through the conserved F or W. The D gene is left open where the match is weak. Expanded clones are given a class, and other clones once, few, many or no size at all.

d_gene	abundance	v_gene	j_gene	CDR3aa	CDR3nt
NA	NA	TRBV7-2	TRBJ1-5	CASSQPQWRGNQPQHF	TGTGCCAGCAGCCAACCACAGTGGAGGGGCAATCAGCCCCAGCATTTT
TRBD1	NA	TRBV3-1/TRBV3-2	TRBJ1-4	CASSLGTGSNEKLFF	TGTGCCAGCAGCCTCGGGACAGGGTCTAATGAAAAACTGTTTTTT
NA	NA	TRBV5-4	TRBJ1-2	CASSSGEIYGYTF	TGTGCCAGCAGCTCCGGGGAGATCTATGGCTACACCTTC
TRBD1	few	TRBV6-6	TRBJ1-1	CASSQVSGGYGRSTEAFF	TGTGCCAGCAGTCAGGTTTCAGGGGGTTATGGGCGTAGTACTGAAGCTTTCTTT
NA	once	TRBV30	TRBJ2-7	CAWSGGTPNSYEQYF	TGTGCCTGGAGTGGTGGGACACCGAACTCCTACGAGCAGTACTTC
TRBD2	NA	TRBV5-1	TRBJ2-2	CASSLTSGRSGELFF	TGCGCCAGCAGCCTGACTAGCGGGAGATCCGGGGAGCTGTTTTTT
TRBD2	NA	TRBV30	TRBJ2-7	CAWRRTSGRNVPGEQYF	TGTGCCTGGAGGAGGACTAGCGGGAGAAACGTACCGGGCGAGCAGTACTTC
TRBD2	once	TRBV3-1/TRBV3-2	TRBJ2-1	CASSQASSGGYNEQFF	TGTGCCAGCAGCCAAGCCTCTAGCGGGGGCTACAATGAGCAGTTCTTC
NA	NA	TRBV19	TRBJ1-5	CASSPPTVSNQPQHF	TGTGCCAGTAGTCCCCCTACTGTTAGCAATCAGCCCCAGCATTTT
TRBD2	NA	TRBV11-3	TRBJ2-7	CASSLDPGGRAQEQYF	TGTGCCAGCAGCTTAGATCCGGGAGGGCGGGCCCAAGAGCAGTACTTC
NA	NA	TRBV19	TRBJ1-2	CASSWTLNYGYTF	TGTGCCAGCTCATGGACACTTAACTATGGCTACACCTTC
NA	once	TRBV14	TRBJ2-1	CASSQVWTAPIGQFF	TGTGCCAGCAGCCAAGTGTGGACAGCCCCCATCGGGCAGTTCTTC
TRBD1	NA	TRBV10-3	TRBJ2-5	CAISPGQGPAYF	TGTGCCATCAGCCCGGGACAGGGCCCCGCGTACTTC
NA	once	TRBV6-2/TRBV6-3	TRBJ1-5	CASCPPGVPNQPQHF	TGTGCCAGCTGCCCCCCCGGGGTACCAAATCAGCCCCAGCATTTT
NA	once	TRBV3-1/TRBV3-2	TRBJ1-5	CASSQGSGDQPQHF	TGTGCCAGCAGCCAAGGATCGGGGGATCAGCCCCAGCATTTT
NA	NA	TRBV4-1	TRBJ1-6	CASRSSYNSPLHF	TGCGCCAGCAGGAGCTCCTATAATTCACCCCTCCACTTT
NA	NA	TRBV5-5	TRBJ2-1	CASSLRQVYNEQFF	TGTGCCAGCAGCTTGCGCCAGGTTTACAATGAGCAGTTCTTC
TRBD1	NA	TRBV30	TRBJ1-4	CAWNRGDEKLFF	TGTGCCTGGAACAGGGGGGACGAAAAACTGTTTTTT
NA	NA	TRBV10-1	TRBJ2-3	CASSESSSHTDTQYF	TGCGCCAGCAGTGAGTCGAGCTCCCACACAGATACGCAGTATTTT
NA	NA	TRBV5-1	TRBJ1-5	CASSLDGYYQPQHF	TGCGCCAGCAGCTTGGACGGTTACTATCAGCCCCAGCATTTT
NA	NA	TRBV20-1	TRBJ1-1	CSALRGTEAFF	TGCAGTGCCCTGAGAGGCACTGAAGCTTTCTTT
TRBD1	NA	TRBV14	TRBJ2-7	CASSDRQGFYEQYF	TGTGCCAGCAGCGACAGACAGGGATTCTACGAGCAGTACTTC
TRBD2	NA	TRBV6-5	TRBJ2-1	CASSLTSGSINEQFF	TGTGCCAGCAGTCTGACTAGCGGGAGTATAAATGAGCAGTTCTTC
TRBD1	NA	TRBV4-1	TRBJ2-2	CASSQGQVTGELFF	TGCGCCAGCAGCCAGGGACAGGTTACCGGGGAGCTGTTTTTT
TRBD1	NA	TRBV30	TRBJ1-5	CAWSVGQGIGSNQPQHF	TGTGCCTGGAGTGTGGGACAGGGAATCGGGAGCAATCAGCCCCAGCATTTT
TRBD1	NA	TRBV19	TRBJ1-1	CATRRTGVGTEAFF	TGTGCCACGAGAAGGACAGGGGTAGGAACTGAAGCTTTCTTT
NA	few	TRBV27	TRBJ1-5	CASSFSSRQPQHF	TGTGCCAGCAGTTTTAGCTCCCGGCAGCCCCAGCATTTT
TRBD1	NA	TRBV7-6	TRBJ1-1	CASSRGQGLNTEAFF	TGTGCCAGCAGCCGGGGACAGGGGTTGAACACTGAAGCTTTCTTT
TRBD1	NA	TRBV12-3/TRBV12-4	TRBJ2-7	CASRGQDSYEQYF	TGTGCCAGCAGGGGACAGGATTCCTACGAGCAGTACTTC
TRBD2	NA	TRBV20-1	TRBJ2-3	CSASPGTSGGGADTQYF	TGCAGTGCTAGTCCCGGGACTAGCGGAGGAGGGGCAGATACGCAGTATTTT
TRBD2	NA	TRBV5-8	TRBJ2-7	CASSTWTSGRYSSYEQYF	TGTGCCAGCAGCACCTGGACTAGCGGGAGGTACAGCTCCTACGAGCAGTACTTC
NA	NA	TRBV6-5	TRBJ2-7	CALGAGQITSYEQYF	TGTGCCCTGGGGGCGGGACAGATAACCTCCTACGAGCAGTACTTC
NA	NA	TRBV5-1	TRBJ2-5	CASSLVGERRETQYF	TGCGCCAGCAGCTTGGTCGGGGAACGCCGAGAGACCCAGTACTTC
NA	NA	TRBV3-1/TRBV3-2	TRBJ1-6	CASSQERGRGRSPLHF	TGTGCCAGCAGCCAAGAAAGGGGCAGGGGCCGCTCACCCCTCCACTTT
NA	NA	TRBV6-5	TRBJ1-1	CASRAGMNTEAFF	TGTGCCAGCAGGGCAGGGATGAACACTGAAGCTTTCTTT
TRBD2	NA	TRBV5-1	TRBJ2-7	CASSLLGGLAAYEQYF	TGCGCCAGCAGCTTACTCGGTGGACTAGCGGCCTACGAGCAGTACTTC
NA	NA	TRBV5-1	TRBJ1-1	CASSLGQPWTEAFF	TGCGCCAGCAGCTTGGGACAGCCTTGGACTGAAGCTTTCTTT
NA	NA	TRBV18	TRBJ2-2	CASSPRAGDTGELFF	TGTGCCAGCTCACCACGGGCAGGGGACACCGGGGAGCTGTTTTTT
NA	NA	TRBV30	TRBJ2-1	CACSKSSYNEQFF	TGTGCCTGTAGCAAGAGCTCCTACAATGAGCAGTTCTTC